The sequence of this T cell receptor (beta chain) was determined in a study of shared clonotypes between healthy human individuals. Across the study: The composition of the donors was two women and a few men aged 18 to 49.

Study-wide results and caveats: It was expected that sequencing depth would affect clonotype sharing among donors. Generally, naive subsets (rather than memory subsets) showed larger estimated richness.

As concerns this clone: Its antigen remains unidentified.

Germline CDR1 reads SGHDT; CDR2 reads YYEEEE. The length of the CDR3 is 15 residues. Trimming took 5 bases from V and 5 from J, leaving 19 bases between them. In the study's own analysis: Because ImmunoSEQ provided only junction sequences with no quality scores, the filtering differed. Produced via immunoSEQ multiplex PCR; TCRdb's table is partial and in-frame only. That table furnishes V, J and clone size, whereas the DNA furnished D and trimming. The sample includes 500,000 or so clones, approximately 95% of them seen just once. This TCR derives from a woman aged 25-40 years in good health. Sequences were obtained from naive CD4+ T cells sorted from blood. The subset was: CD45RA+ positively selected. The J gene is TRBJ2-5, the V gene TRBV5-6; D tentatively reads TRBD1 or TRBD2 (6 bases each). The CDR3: CASRGRGRGGETQYF. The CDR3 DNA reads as TGTGCCAGCAGAGGCCGGGGCAGGGGAGGCGAGACCCAGTACTTC. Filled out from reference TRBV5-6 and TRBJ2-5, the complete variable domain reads DAGVTQSPTHLIKTRGQQVTLRCSPKSGHDTVSWYQQALGQGPQFIFQYYEEEERQRGNFPDRFSGHQFPNYSSELNVNALLLGDSALYLCASRGRGRGGETQYFGPGTRLLVL.